This is a list of T cell receptor beta chains from one sample in a study of cytotoxic CD8 clonotypes in ibrutinib-treated CLL. The protocol was immunoSEQ multiplex PCR, while the TCRdb copy is restricted to in-frame clones and leaves out a portion. The sample contains 160,000 or so clones, about four fifths of which appear only once. Sequencing was performed on PBMCs, taken after 12 months of ibrutinib treatment. These receptors were obtained from a human donor with chronic lymphocytic leukemia. Each CDR3 is given with its conserved first and last residue. Each record gives: clone size, V gene, J gene, D gene, CDR3 protein, CDR3 DNA. A D gene is named only where the DNA matches it firmly. Not every row has a clone size; where given, it reads once, few, many or a size class.

>once|TRBV28|TRBJ2-3|TRBD1
CASSLLQGKGTDTQYF
TGTGCCAGCAGTTTGCTACAGGGGAAAGGCACAGATACGCAGTATTTT
>few|TRBV6-5|TRBJ2-2|.
CASSYLTGTTGELFF
TGTGCCAGCAGTTATCTTACAGGCACCACCGGGGAGCTGTTTTTT
>.|TRBV11-3|TRBJ2-5|TRBD2
CASSFGSGIEETQYF
TGTGCCAGCAGCTTTGGTAGCGGGATTGAGGAGACCCAGTACTTC
>.|TRBV7-2|TRBJ1-5|.
CASSLTGPNQPQHF
TGTGCCAGCAGCTTAACAGGACCTAATCAGCCCCAGCATTTT
>.|TRBV7-2|TRBJ1-6|.
CASGSDSYNSPLHF
TGTGCCAGCGGGAGCGACTCCTATAATTCACCCCTCCACTTT
>.|TRBV9|TRBJ1-3|.
CASSADGSGNTIYF
TGTGCCAGCAGCGCAGATGGTTCTGGAAACACCATATATTTT
>.|TRBV30|TRBJ1-2|.
CALHSTGGYTF
TGTGCCTTACACAGCACCGGTGGCTACACCTTC
>.|TRBV4-3|TRBJ1-6|.
CASSPYLQGSHSPLHF
TGCGCCAGCAGCCCTTATCTACAGGGAAGTCATTCACCCCTCCACTTT
>once|TRBV5-1|TRBJ1-6|.
CASRRGGKENSPLHF
TGCGCCAGCAGGCGAGGAGGGAAGGAAAATTCACCCCTCCACTTT
>.|TRBV5-4|TRBJ2-1|.
CASSPGIQNEGEQFF
TGTGCCAGCAGCCCCGGGATTCAGAATGAGGGAGAGCAGTTCTTC